This T cell receptor beta chain was retrieved from a study of memory CD4+ T cells and cytomegalovirus serostatus (dated by TCRdb to between 2018 and 2020). Study-wide context: A total of some 35 healthy Belgian adults, of whom 9 were CMV seropositive and approximately 24 were CMV seronegative, were included in the cohort. To replicate a published TCR-based CMV serostatus classifier, the researchers sequenced the CD4+ memory TCRbeta repertoires of a Belgian cohort whose cytomegalovirus serostatus was known. Findings and caveats that apply to the study as a whole: On the Belgian cohort, the classifier built on the original framework reached a median bootstrapped AUC of roughly 0.96, with a 95% CI of 0.76-1.00. Only CD4+CD45RO+ memory cells were sequenced, in contrast to the original study, in which naive and memory CD4+ and CD8+ populations were covered. Among the roughly 160 previously reported CMV-associated TCRbeta sequences, some 67 showed up in the CD4+ memory repertoires, with each one found in between one and five individuals. CMV serostatus prediction reached a median bootstrapped AUC of 0.95 with the original framework and roughly 0.9 with a US-trained random forest. The results were interpreted as suggesting that the CMV-associated TCR signature is mostly present in the CD4+ memory repertoire.

The CDR3 covers 18 residues, taking in both the cysteine and the phenylalanine. Solely the CDR3 DNA is kept, with 54 bases framed from the first base. The germline V gene gives CDR1 as MDHEN and CDR2 as SYDVKM. V drops 6 bases and J drops 1 base, leaving 22 bases in between. In this sample, this clone turned up a few times. The target of this receptor is not known. Base-call qualities are not available, and no considerably larger clone is one nucleotide away. The Quick-DNA Microprep Kit was used to extract genomic DNA from the sorted cells. Amplification of TCRbeta DNA was done with the immunoSEQ hsTCRbeta kit, following the protocol from the manufacturer. TCRbeta libraries were sequenced on an Illumina MiSeq instrument. As for how the authors treated the data: After out-of-frame sequences were removed, around 2,200,000 distinct TCRbeta sequences remained, averaging around 67,000 per individual. Each individual was scored according to the count of some 160 previously reported CMV-associated TCRbeta sequences and the total productive distinct TCRbeta count. A beta-binomial model was reimplemented in Python, and scikit-learn random forests with default parameters were trained on US cohort data. On the Belgian cohort, classifier performance was reported as the median AUC, along with percentile confidence intervals, across 10,000 bootstrap iterations. Held by TCRdb, this immuneACCESS table contains in-frame sequences only and omits some clones. Under half of the omission traces to an unresolved V gene where checked; the cause of the rest is unknown. That table furnishes V, J and clone size, whereas the DNA furnished D and trimming. For this sample there are about 58,000 clones; approximately 82% appear just once. The ten largest clones take up roughly 0.5% of the sample.

A FACSAria II was used to sort memory CD4+ T cells, defined as single viable CD3+CD4+CD8-CD45RO+ cells. CMV serostatus was determined with a Roche Elecsys assay detecting serum IgG against CMV pp150, pp28, p38 and p52. After thawing, total CD4+ T cells were enriched by positive selection with CD4 magnetic microbeads. The samples came from a different study that was designed specifically to examine the CD4+ T cell memory repertoire. Peripheral blood mononuclear cells were isolated and cryopreserved following standard operating procedures; serum was stored at -80 °C. Staining used CD3-PerCP (BW264/56), CD4-APC (RPA-T4), CD45RO-PE (UCHT1) and CD8-Pacific Orange (3B5) antibodies, with Sytox blue excluding non-viable cells.

The receptor chain draws on TRBV28 and TRBJ2-4; the D element could tentatively be TRBD1 or TRBD2, as 6 bases agree for each. Sequencing input: memory CD4+ T cells from blood. This receptor was obtained from an adult in good health and CMV-seronegative. Some clones in this sample may be carry-over from other donors' samples. In nucleotides, the sequence is TGTGCCAGCAGATCCGCGGGTGGGGGGCGCGGGGCCAAAAACATTCAGTACTTC. Translated, this is CASRSAGGGRGAKNIQYF.